One TCR beta chain is described in this entry. The table lists this clone with a count of one. This receptor's antigen is unknown. Per-base quality was not reported, and no clone a single base away is much larger than it. Separate from the approximately 690-subject first cohort, the validation cohort of 120 subjects was the group to which the donors belonged. These data are taken from a study of cytomegalovirus exposure and HLA in healthy donors (dated by TCRdb to about 2017). Regarding the study in general: According to a later analysis, the approximately 120 validation repertoires were produced on the same platform as the approximately 610 repertoires of the first cohort. The aim of the study was to test whether cataloging public T cell receptors could identify signatures of past pathogen exposure. Along with the roughly 610-subject first cohort, a separate validation cohort of around 120 different subjects was used. High-throughput TCR immunosequencing, statistical association of individual TCRs with disease status, and machine learning were combined to predict cytomegalovirus infection status. Broader findings and caveats from the paper: In the study, 150 to 200 TCR beta chains were listed as associated with cytomegalovirus. Most TCR sequences were seen in very few donors, while some public TCRs were found in many individuals. A later analysis found that TCRs clustered in the first cohort also tended to co-occur in the roughly 110 validation repertoires, with approximately 95% of cluster scores above 0. It was suggested by the authors that the approach could potentially be generalized to other disease states and immunological phenotypes. The validation cohort had no HLA typing available for a later analysis, so co-occurrence within that cohort was assessed over all 120 or so repertoires. A few of the identified cytomegalovirus-associated TCR beta chains were confirmed in vitro to be specific for cytomegalovirus antigens. The classifier was reported to diagnose cytomegalovirus status with high specificity and sensitivity in both the original cohort and the validation cohort.

To prepare the library, the immunoSEQ multiplex PCR assay was applied. Turning to the authors' computational methods: A statistical classification framework was built for diagnosing cytomegalovirus status from the catalog of TCR beta chain sequences. Drawn from immuneACCESS, this table holds only the in-frame rearrangements with V and J called that TCRdb kept. Clones are partly lost; checked studies trace under half to an unresolved V gene and leave the rest unexplained. The D gene and trimming were derived from the DNA, and the V and J assignments and clone size from that table. For this sample there are roughly 130,000 clones; approximately 84% appear just once. The top ten clonotypes cover over 1.1% of the sample. The CDR3 runs 15 residues from the cysteine to the phenylalanine. The read is trimmed to its CDR3 DNA, 45 bases read in frame from base 1. From a lookup of the germline V gene, CDR1 and CDR2 are MDHEN and SYDVKM. V loses 3 bases, J loses 9 bases, and the germline ends lie 15 bases apart.

This clonotype was sampled from a woman younger than 45 in good health and CMV-seronegative. The specimen was PBMCs. This chain joins TRBV28 to TRBJ1-6, with a weak D call of TRBD1 (5 bases match). The bases are TGTGCCAGCAGTTTCTCGGGACTAGGCTCTTCACCCCTCCACTTT. The translation is CASSFSGLGSSPLHF.